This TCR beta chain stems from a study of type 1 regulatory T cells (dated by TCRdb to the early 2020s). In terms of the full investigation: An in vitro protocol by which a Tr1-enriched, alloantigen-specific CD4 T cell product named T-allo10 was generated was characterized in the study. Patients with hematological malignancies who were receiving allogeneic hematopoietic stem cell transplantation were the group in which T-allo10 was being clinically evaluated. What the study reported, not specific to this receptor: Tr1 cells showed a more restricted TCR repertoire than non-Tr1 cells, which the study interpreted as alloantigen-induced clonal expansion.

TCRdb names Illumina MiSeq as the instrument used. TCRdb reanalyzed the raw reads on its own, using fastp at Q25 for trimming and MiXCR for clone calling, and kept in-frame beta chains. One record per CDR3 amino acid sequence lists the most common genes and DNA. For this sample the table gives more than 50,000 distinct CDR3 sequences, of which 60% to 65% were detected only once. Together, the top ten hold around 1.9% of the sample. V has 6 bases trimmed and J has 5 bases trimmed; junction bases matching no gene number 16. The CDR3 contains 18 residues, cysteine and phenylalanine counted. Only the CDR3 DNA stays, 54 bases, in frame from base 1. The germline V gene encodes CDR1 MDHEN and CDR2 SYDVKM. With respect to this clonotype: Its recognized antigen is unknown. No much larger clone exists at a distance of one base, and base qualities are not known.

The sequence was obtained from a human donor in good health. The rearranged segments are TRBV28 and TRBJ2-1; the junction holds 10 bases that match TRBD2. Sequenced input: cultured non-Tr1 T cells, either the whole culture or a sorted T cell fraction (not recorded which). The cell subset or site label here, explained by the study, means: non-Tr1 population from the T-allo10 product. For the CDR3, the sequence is CASRHRPWTSGSNNEQFF. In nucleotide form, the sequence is TGTGCCAGCAGGCACCGGCCCTGGACTAGCGGATCTAACAATGAGCAGTTCTTC.